The entry below gives a single T cell receptor beta chain sequence along with its context. The data are from a study of follicular helper T cells after annual influenza vaccination. With V trimmed by 1 base and J by 4 bases, 11 bases remained unmatched. Germline-derived CDR1 and CDR2 are SGHAT and FQNNGV. The CDR3 totals 17 residues. The time point is: 2014-2015 season, pre-vaccination. Repertoires were generated with immunoSEQ multiplex PCR, while TCRdb's copy carries only in-frame clones and drops some. The sample shows around 25,000 clones, roughly 80% of them seen only once. Sample: CXCR5+ CD38- circulating T follicular helper cells from blood, taken on the day of influenza vaccination. Subset indicated: circulating Tfh, non-naive CD4+CXCR5+PD-1+ (ICOS+CD38+ or ICOS-CD38-). This rearrangement joins TRBV11-2 to TRBJ1-1, with 8 bases that match TRBD1. This TCR was recovered from an adult who received the influenza vaccine. The CDR3 coding sequence is TGTGCCAGCAGCTTAGGGGGGTTTACAGGGGGACGCACTGAAGCTTTCTTT. Translation gives CASSLGGFTGGRTEAFF.